This T cell receptor (beta chain) originates from a study of PD-1 blockade in classical Hodgkin lymphoma. The repertoire was sequenced with immunoSEQ multiplex PCR; TCRdb's copy has only in-frame clones and lacks some. The table shows around 91,000 clones, with more than 80% occurring only once. V dropped 4 bases and J dropped 6 bases, with 1 base sitting between them. In germline, CDR1 is MRHNA, CDR2 SNTAGT. The CDR3 has 9 amino acids. Relapses following autologous stem cell transplantation were seen in all patients, with brentuximab vedotin exposure varying. Reported best responses ranged across complete response, partial response or progressive disease.

Specimen: peripheral blood mononuclear cells (PBMCs), collected before the second cycle of nivolumab. The clonotype originates from a human donor with classical Hodgkin lymphoma. The chain has TRBV6-4 and TRBJ2-7; D remains ambiguous. The DNA of the CDR3 is TGTGCCAGCAGTGCCGAGCAGTACTTC. Its protein is CASSAEQYF.